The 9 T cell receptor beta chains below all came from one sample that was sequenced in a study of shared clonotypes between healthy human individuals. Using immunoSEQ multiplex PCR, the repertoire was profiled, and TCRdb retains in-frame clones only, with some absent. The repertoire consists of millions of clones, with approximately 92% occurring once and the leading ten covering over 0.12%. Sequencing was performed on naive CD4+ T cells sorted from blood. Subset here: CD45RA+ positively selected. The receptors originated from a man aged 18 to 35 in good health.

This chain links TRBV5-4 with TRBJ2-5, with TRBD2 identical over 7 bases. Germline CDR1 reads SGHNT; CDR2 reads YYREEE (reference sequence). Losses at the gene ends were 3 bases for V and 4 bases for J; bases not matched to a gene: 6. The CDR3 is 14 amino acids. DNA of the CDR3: TGTGCCAGCAGCTCAAGAGGGGAGGGAGAGACCCAGTACTTC. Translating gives CASSSRGEGETQYF.

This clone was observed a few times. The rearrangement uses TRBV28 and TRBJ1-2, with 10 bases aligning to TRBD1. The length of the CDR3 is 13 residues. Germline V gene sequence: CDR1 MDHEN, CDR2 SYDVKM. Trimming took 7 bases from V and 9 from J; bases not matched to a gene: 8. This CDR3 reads CASKSGTGDRYTF. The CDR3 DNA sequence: TGTGCCAGCAAATCGGGGACAGGGGATCGCTACACCTTC.

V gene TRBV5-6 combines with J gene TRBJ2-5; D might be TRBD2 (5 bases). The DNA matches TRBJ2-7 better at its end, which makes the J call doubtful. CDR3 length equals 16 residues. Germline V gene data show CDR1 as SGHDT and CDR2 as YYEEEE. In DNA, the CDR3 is TGTGCCAGCAGCTGGCGGGCGACGAGCCGATCCTACGAGCAGTACTTC. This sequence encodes CASSWRATSRSYEQYF.

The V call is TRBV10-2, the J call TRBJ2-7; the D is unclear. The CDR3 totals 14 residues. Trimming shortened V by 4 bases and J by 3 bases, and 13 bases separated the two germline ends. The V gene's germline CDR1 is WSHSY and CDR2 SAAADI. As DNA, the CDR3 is TGCGCCAGCAGTGTAATGAACGGCGGCTACGAGCAGTACTTC. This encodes CASSVMNGGYEQYF.

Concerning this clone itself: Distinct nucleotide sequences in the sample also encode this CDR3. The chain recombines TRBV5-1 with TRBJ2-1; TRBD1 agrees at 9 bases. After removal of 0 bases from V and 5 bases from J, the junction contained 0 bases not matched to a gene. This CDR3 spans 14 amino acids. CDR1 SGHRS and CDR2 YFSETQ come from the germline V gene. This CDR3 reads CASSLGTGDNEQFF. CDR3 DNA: TGCGCCAGCAGCTTGGGGACAGGGGACAATGAGCAGTTCTTC.

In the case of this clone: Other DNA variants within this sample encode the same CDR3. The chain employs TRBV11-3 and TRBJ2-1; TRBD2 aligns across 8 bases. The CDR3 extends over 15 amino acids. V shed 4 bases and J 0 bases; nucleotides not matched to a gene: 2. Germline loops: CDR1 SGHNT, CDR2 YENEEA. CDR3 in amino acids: CASSSSGSSYNEQFF. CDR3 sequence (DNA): TGTGCCAGCAGCTCGAGCGGGAGCTCCTACAATGAGCAGTTCTTC.

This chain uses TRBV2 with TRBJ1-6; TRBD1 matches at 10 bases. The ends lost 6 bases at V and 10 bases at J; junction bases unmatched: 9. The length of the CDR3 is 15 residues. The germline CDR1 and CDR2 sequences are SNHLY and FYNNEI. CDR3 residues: CASRGPGQGHSPLHF. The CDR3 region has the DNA TGTGCCAGCAGGGGACCGGGACAGGGGCACTCACCCCTCCACTTT.

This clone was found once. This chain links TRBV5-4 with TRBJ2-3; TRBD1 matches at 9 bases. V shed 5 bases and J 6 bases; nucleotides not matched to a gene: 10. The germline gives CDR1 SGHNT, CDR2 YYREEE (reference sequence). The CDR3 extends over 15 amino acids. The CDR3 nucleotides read TGTGCCAGCAGGACAGGGGGGTCCCTATACGATACGCAGTATTTT. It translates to CASRTGGSLYDTQYF. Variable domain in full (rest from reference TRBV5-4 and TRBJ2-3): ETGVTQSPTHLIKTRGQQVTLRCSSQSGHNTVSWYQQALGQGPQFIFQYYREEENGRGNFPPRFSGLQFPNYSSELNVNALELDDSALYLCASRTGGSLYDTQYFGPGTRLTVL.

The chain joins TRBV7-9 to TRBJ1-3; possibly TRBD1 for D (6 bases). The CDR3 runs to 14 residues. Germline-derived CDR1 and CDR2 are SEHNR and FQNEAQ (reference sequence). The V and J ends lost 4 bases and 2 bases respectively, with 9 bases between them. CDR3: CASSSSGAGNTIYF. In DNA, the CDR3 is TGTGCCAGCAGCTCTTCAGGGGCTGGAAACACCATATATTTT. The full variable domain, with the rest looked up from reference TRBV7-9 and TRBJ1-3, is DTGVSQNPRHKITKRGQNVTFRCDPISEHNRLYWYRQTLGQGPEFLTYFQNEAQLEKSRLLSDRFSAERPKGSFSTLEIQRTEQGDSAMYLCASSSSGAGNTIYFGEGSWLTVV.